What follows are 9 T cell receptor beta chains derived from one specimen sequenced in a study of blood T cell repertoires in COVID-19. The protocol was immunoSEQ multiplex PCR, while the TCRdb copy is restricted to in-frame clones and leaves out a portion. The sample holds about 260,000 clones, approximately 89% seen once. Material: PBMCs or T cells enriched from blood (not recorded which). These TCRs come from a woman in her thirties or forties who had been exposed to COVID-19.

The genes are TRBV16 and TRBJ1-2; 7 bases map to TRBD1. Germline V gene sequence: CDR1 KGHSY, CDR2 FQNENV. The CDR3 covers 14 residues. Trimming cost V 1 base and J 4 bases; bases outside gene matches: 3. The CDR3: CASSQLGQLYGYTF. The CDR3 DNA reads TGTGCCAGCAGCCAATTGGGACAGCTCTATGGCTACACCTTC.

This chain joins TRBV7-9 and TRBJ1-3; D is uncertain. Trimming removed 5 bases from V and 4 bases from J, with 6 bases in between. The CDR3 is 12 amino acids. Germline V CDR1 and CDR2: SEHNR, FQNEAQ (reference sequence). CDR3 sequence reads: CASSTQGNTIYF. The DNA for the CDR3 is TGTGCCAGCAGCACACAGGGAAACACCATATATTTT.

This chain connects TRBV6-2 or TRBV6-3 to TRBJ2-1, with TRBD2 matching 8 bases. The CDR3 contains 14 residues. Germline CDR1 is MNHEY and CDR2 is SVGEGT. V trimming: 0 bases; J trimming: 9 bases; junction bases outside the gene matches: 4. The CDR3 loop is CASSYSQREFEQFF. The CDR3, as DNA: TGTGCCAGCAGTTACTCCCAGCGGGAGTTTGAGCAGTTCTTC.

The rearrangement uses TRBV3-1 (or the pseudogene TRBV3-2) and TRBJ1-2, with 10 positions matching TRBD1. V was pared by 3 bases and J by 6 bases, with 7 bases of the junction left unmatched. This CDR3 spans 15 amino acids. From germline, CDR1 is LGHDT and CDR2 YNNKEL (reference sequence). For the CDR3, the DNA is TGTGCCAGCAGCCAGGCAATCGGACAGGGGGATGGCTACACCTTC. It encodes CASSQAIGQGDGYTF.

Regarding this clone: An end of the junction does not agree with germline; a read error may underlie this. The V gene is TRBV6-5, the J gene TRBJ1-6; 9 bases map to TRBD1. Germline CDR1 is MNHEY and CDR2 is SVGAGI. The CDR3 extends over 15 amino acids. The CDR3 region has the DNA TGTGCCAGCAGCTACTCCGGGACAGGGTTTTCACCCCTCCACTTT. This translates into CASSYSGTGFSPLHF.

The chain combines TRBV19 with TRBJ1-5; TRBD1 aligns across 7 bases. Trimming took 7 bases from V and 10 from J; bases not matched to a gene: 13. This CDR3 has 14 residues. Germline V lookup: CDR1 LNHDA, CDR2 SQIVND (reference sequence). CDR3 DNA: TGTGCCAGTACCCAAGACAGGGCCCATGATCCCCAGCATTTT. It is translated as CASTQDRAHDPQHF. The full variable domain, rest sourced from reference TRBV19 and TRBJ1-5, is DGGITQSPKYLFRKEGQNVTLSCEQNLNHDAMYWYRQDPGQGLRLIYYSQIVNDFQKGDIAEGYSVSREKKESFPLTVTSAQKNPTAFYLCASTQDRAHDPQHFGDGTRLSIL.

J is TRBJ1-2 and V is TRBV25-1; no definite D call. CDR3 length: 13 residues. Germline values: CDR1 MGHDK, CDR2 SYGVNS. V was pared by 2 bases and J by 7 bases, with 11 bases between. CDR3 nucleotide sequence: TGTGCCAGCAGTGAACGGCAGACAACTGGCTACACCTTC. Protein: CASSERQTTGYTF.

V gene TRBV14 combines with J gene TRBJ1-1, with D possibly TRBD1 on 6 matching bases. From germline, CDR1 is SGHDN and CDR2 FVKESK. V was cut by 1 base and J by 3 bases, with 15 bases left in between. CDR3 size: 16 residues. CDR3 sequence (DNA): TGTGCCAGCAGCCAAGGCAGGGGTATTGGGGACACTGAAGCTTTCTTT. Protein product: CASSQGRGIGDTEAFF.

V usage is TRBV18 and J usage is TRBJ2-3, with 7 nucleotides matching TRBD1. The junction had 8 bases not matched to a gene; V was cut back by 2 bases and J by 6 bases. The germline CDR1 and CDR2 sequences are KGHSH and LQKENI. There are 15 residues in the CDR3. As DNA, the CDR3 is TGTGCCAGCTCACCAACCGGGACAGAAGGCGATACGCAGTATTTT. This translates into CASSPTGTEGDTQYF.